This TCR beta chain was identified during a study of cytomegalovirus exposure and HLA in healthy donors. The PCR employed 60 Vbeta primers together with 13 Jbeta primers. Only in-frame clones appear in the TCRdb table, and some are missing; sequencing was by immunoSEQ multiplex PCR. The sample consists of 150,000 or so clones, about 79% of them appearing once. V shed 4 bases and J shed 14 bases, with 24 bases lying between them. The germline CDR1 and CDR2 sequences are MNHNS and SASEGT. This CDR3 region has 15 residues. In this sample, this clone turned up a few times. This TCR was sampled from a woman in her 50s in good health and CMV-seropositive. The sample comprised PBMCs. The chain uses TRBV6-1 and TRBJ2-1, with D perhaps matching TRBD1 (5 bases). This chain's CDR3 is CASSVRPVGRADEFF. The CDR3 DNA sequence: TGTGCCAGCAGTGTACGACCTGTGGGCAGGGCGGATGAGTTCTTC.